This TCR beta chain was found in a study of blood T cell repertoires in COVID-19. Profiling relied on immunoSEQ multiplex PCR, and the TCRdb table lists in-frame clones only, not all of them. The sample has around 25,000 clones, 80% to 85% seen once; the top ten hold around 7%. The length of the CDR3 is 12 residues. The V end lost 5 bases, the J end lost 5 bases, and 11 bases lay between the germline ends. Per germline, CDR1 SGHRS and CDR2 YFSETQ. Sequencing was performed on peripheral blood. The rearrangement links TRBV5-1 to TRBJ2-7; no definite D call. The receptor's source is a man between 70 and 80 years old with acute or convalescent COVID-19. CDR3 amino acids: CASRLEADEQYF. Here the CDR3 DNA reads TGCGCCAGCAGGTTAGAAGCCGACGAGCAGTACTTC.